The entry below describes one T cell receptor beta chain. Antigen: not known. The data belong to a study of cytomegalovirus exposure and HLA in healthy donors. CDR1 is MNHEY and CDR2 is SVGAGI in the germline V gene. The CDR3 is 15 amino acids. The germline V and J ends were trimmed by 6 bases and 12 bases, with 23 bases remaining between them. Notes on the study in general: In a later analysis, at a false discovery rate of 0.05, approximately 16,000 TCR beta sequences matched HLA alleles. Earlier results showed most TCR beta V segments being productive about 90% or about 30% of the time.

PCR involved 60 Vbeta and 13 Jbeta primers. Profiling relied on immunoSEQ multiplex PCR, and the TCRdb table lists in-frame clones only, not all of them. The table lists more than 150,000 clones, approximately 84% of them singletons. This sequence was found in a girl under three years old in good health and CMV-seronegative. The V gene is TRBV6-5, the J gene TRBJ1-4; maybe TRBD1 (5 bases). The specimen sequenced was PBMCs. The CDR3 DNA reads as TGTGCCAGCAGGAGACTTCAGGCTTCTCAAGGGGAACTGTTTTTT. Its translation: CASRRLQASQGELFF.